This paragraph reports one TCR beta chain. Its specificity is not known. These data come from a study of T cells after posttransplantation cyclophosphamide. This table comes from immunoSEQ multiplex PCR, and its TCRdb copy is limited to in-frame clones, with some not included. This sample has over 15,000 clones, with around 85% found just once. CDR3 size: 14 residues. Trimming stripped 0 bases from V and 4 bases from J, with 9 bases between. Sampled 1 year posttransplant, controls received myeloablative marrow transplants, methotrexate and a calcineurin inhibitor. Findings of the study overall: Tissue-infiltrating T cells from skin or gut overlapped little with blood T cells.

The specimen comprised PBMCs, sampled after allogeneic stem cell transplant with calcineurin inhibitor and methotrexate. The receptor's source is a female patient between 18 and 30 years old who received an allogeneic stem cell transplant from an unrelated donor, was CMV-positive, and had acute and chronic GVHD. Some T cells may be supplied by the graft donor. The chain joins TRBV23-1 to TRBJ2-5, with a tentative D call TRBD2 (5 bases). TRBV23-1 is annotated as an ORF whose role is uncertain. CDR3 protein: CASSQSQGGETQYF. CDR3 in DNA: TGCGCCAGCAGTCAATCACAAGGAGGAGAGACCCAGTACTTC.